These 12 T cell receptor beta chains were all obtained from the same sample, sequenced in a study of cytomegalovirus exposure and HLA in healthy donors. Use of 60 Vbeta and 13 Jbeta primers characterized the PCR. Assay used: immunoSEQ multiplex PCR; TCRdb lists only in-frame clones, some missing. The data hold under 130,000 clones, with approximately 12% observed a single time. Input material: PBMCs. All receptors derive from a man aged 40-55 years in good health and CMV-seropositive.

The chain combines TRBV30 with TRBJ2-5; D remains unclear. V gave up 2 bases and J gave up 7 bases, with 14 bases separating them. Per the germline V gene, CDR1 is GTSNPN and CDR2 is SVGIG (reference sequence). The CDR3 spans 13 residues. CDR3 nucleotides: TGTGCCTGGAGTCCGGGTTTCGGCGGGACCCAGTACTTC. Encoded protein: CAWSPGFGGTQYF.

This clone was seen a few times. This sequence joins TRBV10-3 and TRBJ1-5; 12 bases agree with TRBD1. The trim removed 8 bases at V and 5 bases at J, leaving 4 bases unmatched. Germline V gene sequence: CDR1 ENHRY, CDR2 SYGVKD. This CDR3 region has 14 residues. CDR3: CAIGDRGLHQPQHF. The CDR3 nucleotides are TGTGCCATCGGGGACAGGGGGCTACATCAGCCCCAGCATTTT.

The chain couples TRBV5-1 to TRBJ2-1; TRBD2 matches at 16 bases. Germline lookup yields CDR1 SGHRS and CDR2 YFSETQ. Losses at the gene ends were 3 bases for V and 9 bases for J; bases not matched to a gene: 6. The CDR3 is 16 amino acids. The CDR3 protein is CASSSGTSGRVGEQFF. The CDR3 region has the DNA TGCGCCAGCAGCTCGGGGACTAGCGGGAGGGTTGGTGAGCAGTTCTTC.

The chain carries TRBV2 and TRBJ2-7; 7 positions match TRBD2. V lost 10 bases to trimming and J lost 2 bases; unmatched junction nucleotides: 17. Germline-derived CDR1 and CDR2 are SNHLY and FYNNEI. CDR3 length: 16 amino acids. This CDR3 reads CATKPSASGRPYEQYF. CDR3 bases: TGTGCCACCAAGCCGTCGGCTAGCGGCCGACCCTACGAGCAGTACTTC.

The V gene is TRBV7-9, the J gene TRBJ2-7; 8 bases are shared with TRBD1. The CDR3 is 14 residues long. V was clipped by 1 base and J by 3 bases; unmatched bases: 2. CDR1 is SEHNR, CDR2 FQNEAQ, per germline (reference sequence). The CDR3 sequence is CASSLGQGIYEQYF. The CDR3, as DNA: TGTGCCAGCAGCTTAGGACAGGGGATCTACGAGCAGTACTTC.

A few counts support this clone. The genes are TRBV19 and TRBJ1-2; D unclear. Trimming stripped 3 bases from V and 4 bases from J, with 9 bases between. This CDR3 comprises 13 residues. From germline, CDR1 is LNHDA and CDR2 SQIVND (reference sequence). For the CDR3, the DNA is TGTGCCAGTAGTATCCCTGGGCTCTATGGCTACACCTTC. Translated: CASSIPGLYGYTF.

V is TRBV11-3 and J is TRBJ2-7; 10 bases line up with TRBD2. The V gene's germline CDR1 is SGHNT and CDR2 YENEEA. V lost 0 bases and J lost 4; bases outside the gene matches: 6. The CDR3 length is 16 residues. The CDR3 DNA reads as TGTGCCAGCAGCTTAGACTCGGCAGCGGGAGGGTACGAGCAGTACTTC. It encodes CASSLDSAAGGYEQYF.

This clone was picked up a small number of times. V usage is TRBV7-2 and J usage is TRBJ2-7, with 10 bases identical to TRBD2. With 1 base clipped from V and 1 base from J, the junction kept 7 bases outside the gene matches. The CDR3 is 17 residues long. Germline V lookup: CDR1 SGHTA, CDR2 FQGNSA. In DNA, the CDR3 is TGTGCCAGCAGCTTAGTATCTGGAGCGGGAGGGTCCTACGAGCAGTACTTC. Amino acid sequence: CASSLVSGAGGSYEQYF.

This clone was recorded a few times. This rearrangement joins TRBV6-6 to TRBJ2-1, with D possibly matching TRBD1 (6 bases). The germline CDR1 and CDR2 sequences are MNHNY and SVGAGI (reference sequence). This CDR3 is 16 amino acids long. Deletions cut 2 bases from V and 5 bases from J, with 16 bases between. The DNA for the CDR3 is TGTGCCAGCAGTTACCCGGGCAGGGGAAAGGACAATGAGCAGTTCTTC. Translated, it gives CASSYPGRGKDNEQFF.

The chain has TRBV5-1 and TRBJ2-5; TRBD1 agrees at 10 bases. This CDR3 is built from 14 residues. Per the germline V gene, CDR1 is SGHRS and CDR2 is YFSETQ. V was clipped by 5 bases and J by 11 bases; unmatched bases: 12. Here the CDR3 reads CASRLTTGGTSQYF. The CDR3 nucleotides are TGCGCCAGCAGACTAACGACAGGGGGCACTTCTCAGTACTTC.

This clone was counted only a few times. This chain connects TRBV5-1 to TRBJ2-7, with 10 bases matching TRBD2. V lost 5 bases, J lost 4 bases, and 9 bases stayed unmatched. CDR1 is SGHRS, CDR2 YFSETQ, per germline. CDR3 length: 15 amino acids. CDR3 bases: TGCGCCAGCAGATCCTCTAGCGGGAGAACTTACGAGCAGTACTTC. Its protein is CASRSSSGRTYEQYF.

The chain is built from TRBV5-1 and TRBJ2-3, with a weak D call TRBD2 (6 bases). CDR1 and CDR2 (germline): SGHRS, YFSETQ. CDR3 length equals 15 residues. The V end lost 0 bases, the J end lost 4 bases, and 12 bases lay between the germline ends. The CDR3 DNA follows: TGCGCCAGCAGCTTGGATACACCGGGAGCAGATACGCAGTATTTT. It translates to CASSLDTPGADTQYF.